This passage covers 21 T cell receptor beta chains from one sample sequenced in a study of human T cells and chemical hapten exposure. TCRdb fed the RACE reads into MiXCR, producing one record per CDR3 protein. The sample includes 210,000 or so distinct CDR3 sequences, more than 20% of them seen just once. Time point indicated: patch test 3, about 24 weeks after DPC sensitization. This sample's treatment: therapeutic diphenylcyclopropenone sensitization with weekly scalp DPC. Source: whole blood, taken in connection with sensitization to the hapten diphenylcyclopropenone (DPC). The receptor source for this set is a woman between 40 and 55 years old with alopecia areata. Some clones in this sample may be carry-over from other donors' samples.

Many counts were recorded for this clonotype. The chain links TRBV29-1 to TRBJ1-2; maybe TRBD1 (6 bases). The germline V gene encodes CDR1 SQVTM and CDR2 ANQGSEA. V shed 4 bases and J shed 4 bases, with 31 bases lying between them. The CDR3 runs 19 residues. CDR3: CSVGGARKVLSDRSYGYTF. The DNA of the CDR3 is TGCAGCGTTGGGGGGGCGCGGAAAGTATTATCCGATCGAAGCTATGGCTACACCTTC. The variable domain in full, completed from reference TRBV29-1 and TRBJ1-2, reads SAVISQKPSRDICQRGTSLTIQCQVDSQVTMMFWYRQQPGQSLTLIATANQGSEATYESGFVIDKFPISRPNLTFSTLTVSNMSPEDSSIYLCSVGGARKVLSDRSYGYTFGSGTRLTVV.

The chain has TRBV3-1 and TRBJ2-1; 9 bases agree with TRBD1. V lost 4 bases to trimming and J lost 8 bases; unmatched junction nucleotides: 9. This CDR3 has 15 amino acids. The germline CDR1 and CDR2 sequences are LGHDT and YNNKEL (reference sequence). Written as DNA, the CDR3 is TGTGCCAGCAGCCCTCAACAGGGGGCGTCAGATGAGCAGTTCTTC. This encodes CASSPQQGASDEQFF.

The CDR3 bases are TGCGCCAGCAGCCCAGGAACTCCTCTAGGTGAAAAACTGTTTTTT. Protein sequence: CASSPGTPLGEKLFF. The chain employs TRBV5-1 and TRBJ1-4; D unclear. The CDR3 has 15 residues. V was clipped by 4 bases and J by 7 bases, with 17 bases between them. In germline, CDR1 is SGHRS, CDR2 YFSETQ.

This clonotype has ten or more counts. This rearrangement joins TRBV9 to TRBJ1-6; D not certain. The CDR3 runs 15 residues. V lost 4 bases, J lost 9 bases, and 17 bases lay in between. CDR1 is SGDLS, CDR2 YYNGEE, per germline. CDR3 sequence reads: CASSPAGSGLSPLHF. The CDR3 nucleotides read TGTGCCAGCAGCCCGGCGGGCAGCGGTCTTTCACCCCTCCACTTT. Together with reference TRBV9 and TRBJ1-6, the CDR3 gives the full variable domain: DSGVTQTPKHLITATGQRVTLRCSPRSGDLSVYWYQQSLDQGLQFLIQYYNGEERAKGNILERFSAQQFPDLHSELNLSSLELGDSALYFCASSPAGSGLSPLHFGNGTRLTVT.

This clonotype has only a few counts. The rearrangement links TRBV6-5 to TRBJ1-2; D is perhaps TRBD1 (5 bases). The CDR3 runs to 14 residues. V was pared by 8 bases and J by 2 bases, with 15 bases between. Looked up from germline, CDR1 is MNHEY and CDR2 is SVGAGI. The CDR3 sequence: CASRGRRDNYGYTF. The DNA of the CDR3 is TGTGCCAGCCGAGGAAGAAGGGACAACTATGGCTACACCTTC.

The V call is TRBV30, the J call TRBJ1-6; the D gene is possibly TRBD1 (5 bases). The germline V and J ends were trimmed by 3 bases and 6 bases, with 12 bases remaining between them. Germline CDR1 reads GTSNPN; CDR2 reads SVGIG (reference sequence). This CDR3 comprises 14 residues. In DNA, the CDR3 is TGTGCCTGGAGCCTCGGGGGGGGTAATTCACCCCTCCACTTT. Encoded protein: CAWSLGGGNSPLHF.

This clonotype came up a few times. For the CDR3, the DNA is TGTGCCAGTAGTATCTGGACAGGGAGGTTAACTTCCTACGAGCAGTACTTC. The encoded protein is CASSIWTGRLTSYEQYF. The rearrangement uses TRBV19 and TRBJ2-7; 8 bases line up with TRBD1. This CDR3 comprises 17 residues. V was pared by 3 bases and J by 1 base, with 11 bases of the junction left unmatched. In germline, CDR1 is LNHDA, CDR2 SQIVND (reference sequence).

This clonotype has more than one count but fewer than ten. The chain uses TRBV20-1 and TRBJ2-7; D is uncertain. Trimming pared 1 base from V and 7 bases from J, leaving 17 bases between. The CDR3 runs 14 residues. In germline, CDR1 is DFQATT, CDR2 SNEGSKA (reference sequence). The CDR3 coding sequence is TGCAGTGCTAGAGCTCGGTCTCCTATCCGGGAGCAGTACTTC. Translating it yields CSARARSPIREQYF.

Only a few counts were recorded for this clonotype. V gene TRBV20-1 combines with J gene TRBJ1-2; D is ambiguous. The CDR3 runs 10 residues. Germline V gene lookup returns CDR1 DFQATT and CDR2 SNEGSKA (reference sequence). The CDR3 DNA is TGCAGGGTTTCGGACTATGGCTACACCTTC. This codes for CRVSDYGYTF.

The CDR3 loop is CASSQGFRARGTEAFF. The CDR3 region has the DNA TGCGCCAGCAGCCAAGGATTTCGGGCGCGGGGCACTGAAGCTTTCTTT. The chain carries TRBV4-1 and TRBJ1-1, with no clear D. Germline-derived CDR1 and CDR2 are MGHRA and YSYEKL. The CDR3 spans 16 residues. V was cut by 1 base and J by 4 bases, with 16 bases left in between.

The V call is TRBV4-3, the J call TRBJ1-4, with a weak D call TRBD1 (6 bases). Germline CDR1 and CDR2: LGHNA and YSLEER. V was pared by 4 bases and J by 7 bases, with 13 bases between. The CDR3 has 14 amino acids. The CDR3 sequence: CASSLQVRGEKLFF. The CDR3 DNA reads TGCGCCAGCAGCCTACAGGTCAGGGGTGAAAAACTGTTTTTT.

A few counts support this clonotype. This chain links TRBV6-2 or TRBV6-3 with TRBJ2-1; D is unclear. Germline loops: CDR1 MNHEY, CDR2 SVGEGT. With 5 bases removed from V and 0 bases from J, the gap between germline ends came to 8 bases. The CDR3 totals 14 residues. The CDR3 DNA follows: TGTGCCAGCAGTACCACCTCCTCCTACAATGAGCAGTTCTTC. Amino acids: CASSTTSSYNEQFF.

The chain joins TRBV20-1 to TRBJ2-1; the D gene is possibly TRBD1 (5 bases). V lost 2 bases, J lost 7 bases, and 18 bases lay in between. The CDR3 spans 15 residues. Germline-derived CDR1 and CDR2 are DFQATT and SNEGSKA (reference sequence). The CDR3 sequence: CSARSPGRGTNEQFF. CDR3 DNA: TGCAGTGCTAGATCTCCAGGAAGGGGAACAAATGAGCAGTTCTTC.

V is TRBV4-3 and J is TRBJ2-7; possibly TRBD2 for D (5 bases). The CDR3 spans 16 residues. V was trimmed by 0 bases and J by 2 bases, leaving 14 bases between them. CDR1 is LGHNA and CDR2 is YSLEER in the germline V gene. CDR3 sequence: CASSQDPSSVTYEQYF. In DNA, the CDR3 is TGCGCCAGCAGCCAAGACCCAAGTAGCGTGACCTACGAGCAGTACTTC.

The chain employs TRBV11-2 and TRBJ2-1, with D hard to call. The V and J ends lost 0 bases and 7 bases respectively, with 10 bases between them. The germline V gene has CDR1 SGHAT and CDR2 FQNNGV. This CDR3 is 14 amino acids long. The CDR3 region is CASSLDPGRNEQFF. The CDR3 bases are TGTGCCAGCAGCTTAGATCCGGGTCGGAATGAGCAGTTCTTC.

In this sample, this clonotype turned up a few times. The chain joins TRBV4-2 to TRBJ1-2; unclear D gene. Trimming took off 0 bases at V and 3 bases at J, with 11 bases between the two ends. This CDR3 spans 15 amino acids. From germline, CDR1 is LGHNA and CDR2 YNFKEQ. CDR3 bases: TGTGCCAGCAGCCAAGAGGCAGGTGGCGACTATGGCTACACCTTC. It translates to CASSQEAGGDYGYTF.

This clonotype has a handful of counts. V usage is TRBV5-1 and J usage is TRBJ2-3; D perhaps matches TRBD2 (6 bases). The CDR3 spans 16 residues. V lost 0 bases to trimming and J lost 2 bases, with 13 bases between them. Looked up from germline, CDR1 is SGHRS and CDR2 is YFSETQ. The CDR3 sequence is CASSLGASDDTDTQYF. In DNA, the CDR3 is TGCGCCAGCAGCTTGGGGGCTAGCGACGACACAGATACGCAGTATTTT.

In its sample, this clonotype was seen a few times. The rearrangement links TRBV20-1 to TRBJ2-1; TRBD2 matches at 7 bases. The CDR3 totals 11 residues. Germline V gene sequence: CDR1 DFQATT, CDR2 SNEGSKA (reference sequence). The CDR3 loop reads CSRTRYNEQFF. The CDR3 DNA follows: TGCTCCCGGACTAGGTACAATGAGCAGTTCTTC.

The chain carries TRBV10-3 and TRBJ1-2; 10 bases agree with TRBD1. Germline values: CDR1 ENHRY, CDR2 SYGVKD. The length of the CDR3 is 15 residues. Losses at the gene ends were 10 bases for V and 3 bases for J; bases not matched to a gene: 11. The CDR3 sequence is CATLPGQGQDYGYTF. The CDR3 DNA is TGTGCCACCTTGCCGGGACAGGGGCAAGACTATGGCTACACCTTC.

A few counts support this clonotype. The chain combines TRBV7-6 with TRBJ2-1, with a tentative D call TRBD2 (6 bases). Germline loops: CDR1 SGHVS, CDR2 FNYEAQ. The CDR3 consists of 16 residues. Deletions cut 10 bases from V and 4 bases from J, with 23 bases between. The CDR3: CAMGGTPPPLYNEQFF. The CDR3, as DNA: TGTGCCATGGGCGGGACCCCACCCCCACTATACAATGAGCAGTTCTTC.

This clonotype has more than one count but fewer than ten. The chain recombines TRBV21-1 with TRBJ1-5; the D call of TRBD1 is as the table states it, not checked on the DNA. TRBV21-1 corresponds to a pseudogene. The CDR3 length is 16 residues. This chain's CDR3 is CASSTLHDREDQPQHF. The CDR3 nucleotides are TGTGCCAGCAGCACCCTACACGACAGGGAGGACCAGCCCCAGCATTTT.